This T cell receptor (beta chain) was identified during a study of blood T cell repertoires in COVID-19. Study-wide context: Sites across the United States, Italy and Spain contributed samples from acute and convalescent COVID-19. Nucleic acid was either cDNA or gDNA, and it came from T cells, B-cell-depleted T cells, or PBMCs.

Original processing notes: Reference gene primer amplification yielded estimated nucleated cell counts. Produced via immunoSEQ multiplex PCR; TCRdb's table is partial and in-frame only. That table is the source of V, J and clone size, and D and trimming were worked out from the DNA. The sample records approximately 300,000 clones, over 75% being singletons. Germline lookup yields CDR1 GTSNPN and CDR2 SVGIG (reference sequence). CDR3 size: 16 residues. V lost 0 bases, J lost 4 bases, and 10 bases stayed unmatched. The receptor comes from a woman in her fifties or sixties with active or convalescent COVID-19. Sequencing used peripheral blood. The genes are TRBV30 and TRBJ1-1; 8 positions agree with TRBD1. This chain's CDR3 is CAWSVRGRGRFTEAFF. The CDR3 DNA reads as TGTGCCTGGAGTGTACGGGGCAGGGGGCGGTTCACTGAAGCTTTCTTT.